These 8 T cell receptor beta chains were sequenced from one sample in a study of cytomegalovirus exposure and HLA in healthy donors. It was with 60 Vbeta and 13 Jbeta primers that the PCR ran. Sequencing used immunoSEQ multiplex PCR; TCRdb keeps in-frame clones, though not all of them. The sample holds around 110,000 clones, roughly 80% seen once. The sequenced sample was PBMCs. The receptors come from a man aged 40-49 years in good health and CMV-seronegative.

In its sample, this clone was seen once. V usage is TRBV15 and J usage is TRBJ2-3; perhaps TRBD2 as D (6 bases). The CDR3 runs 14 residues. V was trimmed by 9 bases and J by 0 bases, leaving 13 bases between them. Germline-derived CDR1 and CDR2 are LNHNV and YYDKDF (reference sequence). The CDR3 DNA sequence: TGTGCCACAGACACCGGGACTAGCACAGATACGCAGTATTTT. This gives the protein CATDTGTSTDTQYF.

The chain uses TRBV18 and TRBJ1-6, with a possible D match to TRBD1 (6 bases). V dropped 8 bases and J dropped 5 bases, with 19 bases sitting between them. Germline V gene lookup returns CDR1 KGHSH and CDR2 LQKENI. The CDR3 is made up of 16 amino acids. The CDR3 bases are TGTGCCAGCCGGCCGCAGGATGGGGGCAATAATTCACCCCTCCACTTT. It encodes CASRPQDGGNNSPLHF. The entire variable domain, with the rest obtained from reference TRBV18 and TRBJ1-6, is as follows: NAGVMQNPRHLVRRRGQEARLRCSPMKGHSHVYWYRQLPEEGLKFMVYLQKENIIDESGMPKERFSAEFPKEGPSILRIQQVVRGDSAAYFCASRPQDGGNNSPLHFGNGTRLTVT.

V usage is TRBV5-1 and J usage is TRBJ1-6, with D possibly matching TRBD1 (6 bases). CDR1 and CDR2 from the germline V gene are SGHRS and YFSETQ. V lost 0 bases to trimming and J lost 5 bases, with 15 bases between them. The CDR3 has 17 residues. The CDR3 protein is CASSLGGHRQDNSPLHF. The DNA of the CDR3 is TGCGCCAGCAGCTTGGGGGGACATCGACAGGATAATTCACCCCTCCACTTT.

The chain carries TRBV19 and TRBJ1-1; no firm D call. Deletions cut 1 base from V and 0 bases from J, with 12 bases between. CDR1 is LNHDA and CDR2 is SQIVND in the germline V gene (reference sequence). There are 16 residues in the CDR3. As DNA, the CDR3 is TGTGCCAGTAGTATAGTCCAGGCTACCATGAACACTGAAGCTTTCTTT. Translating gives CASSIVQATMNTEAFF.

The genes are TRBV19 and TRBJ1-2; 9 positions agree with TRBD1. The V and J ends lost 9 bases and 6 bases, in that order; junction bases with no gene match: 23. Per germline, CDR1 LNHDA and CDR2 SQIVND (reference sequence). CDR3 length: 18 residues. CDR3 protein: CARGNVGVMGGQGNGYTF. The CDR3 DNA is TGTGCCAGGGGGAATGTCGGAGTTATGGGGGGACAGGGTAATGGCTACACCTTC.

The rearrangement uses TRBV7-8 and TRBJ2-6, with D possibly being TRBD1 (6 bases). The CDR3 spans 18 residues. CDR1 and CDR2 (germline): SGHVS, FQNEAQ. With 1 base removed from V and 0 bases from J, the gap between germline ends came to 13 bases. CDR3 sequence (DNA): TGTGCCAGCAGCTTAGTGGTAGGACAGACCTCTGGGGCCAACGTCCTGACTTTC. Its protein is CASSLVVGQTSGANVLTF.

The chain joins TRBV4-2 to TRBJ1-3; perhaps TRBD1 as D (5 bases). Per germline, CDR1 LGHNA and CDR2 YNFKEQ. V lost 0 bases, J lost 0 bases, and 9 bases lay in between. CDR3 size: 16 residues. The CDR3 sequence is CASSQDRDSSGNTIYF. In nucleotides, the CDR3 is TGTGCCAGCAGCCAAGATCGGGACTCCTCTGGAAACACCATATATTTT.

CDR3 region: CASSEKTGRETQYF. The CDR3 DNA reads as TGTGCCAGCAGTGAAAAAACGGGGAGGGAGACCCAGTACTTC. The V and J genes are TRBV2 and TRBJ2-5; tentatively, D is TRBD2 (6 bases). Looked up from germline, CDR1 is SNHLY and CDR2 is FYNNEI. CDR3 length equals 14 residues. V was trimmed by 2 bases and J by 5 bases, leaving 12 bases between them.